The 18 T cell receptor beta chains reported below all come from one sample, sequenced in a study of T-cell memory formation after mild COVID-19 (dated by TCRdb to the early 2020s). Library preparation employed 5' RACE. Sequencing was performed on an Illumina NovaSeq 6000. TCRdb ran its own pipeline on the public reads, namely fastp trimming at Q25 and MiXCR clone calling, and kept in-frame beta chains. Each CDR3 protein gets just one entry, which takes the most common genes and DNA from the rows behind it. For this sample the table gives 350,000 to 500,000 distinct CDR3 sequences, of which more than 20% were detected only once. The top ten clones comprise about an eighth of the sample. Sample: PBMCs or a T cell subset sorted from them (not recorded which). All receptors derive from an adult woman who had mild COVID-19 (a few samples of this study predate the infection). The sample titles of this study are shuffled in the database, so cell type and time point are left out; the donor was told from shared clones.

J is TRBJ2-3 and V is TRBV12-3 or TRBV12-4, with a possible D match to TRBD1 (5 bases). The CDR3 contains 15 residues. The V end lost 4 bases, the J end lost 2 bases, and 13 bases lay between the germline ends. This CDR3 is CASSSRQIFTDTQYF. The CDR3 region has the DNA TGTGCCAGCAGTTCACGACAGATTTTCACAGATACGCAGTATTTT.

The chain is built from TRBV18 and TRBJ2-7; TRBD1 aligns across 10 bases. Germline CDR1 KGHSH, CDR2 LQKENI. The junction had 6 bases not matched to a gene; V was cut back by 4 bases and J by 3 bases. CDR3 size: 15 residues. CDR3 sequence (DNA): TGTGCCAGCTCACAGCCCGGGACAGGGGACTACGAGCAGTACTTC. Its translation is CASSQPGTGDYEQYF.

The CDR3, as DNA: TGTGCCAGCAGCTTGATGGGGGAGACCCAGTACTTC. It specifies CASSLMGETQYF. The chain couples TRBV7-2 to TRBJ2-5; D is unclear. The CDR3 runs to 12 residues. V dropped 3 bases and J dropped 5 bases, with 7 bases sitting between them. In germline, CDR1 is SGHTA, CDR2 FQGNSA.

The V gene is TRBV4-1, the J gene TRBJ1-2; D not resolved. Trimming stripped 1 base from V and 4 bases from J, with 19 bases between. Per the germline V gene, CDR1 is MGHRA and CDR2 is YSYEKL. CDR3 size: 17 residues. The CDR3 region has the DNA TGCGCCAGCAGCCAAGCCTCGACTTACGGCGGGCGCTATGGCTACACCTTC. Protein: CASSQASTYGGRYGYTF.

This clonotype turned up a few times. The rearrangement joins TRBV5-6 to TRBJ1-4; no definite D call. Trimming took 3 bases from V and 7 from J, leaving 13 bases between them. CDR1 and CDR2 (germline): SGHDT, YYEEEE. The CDR3 is made up of 14 amino acids. The CDR3 sequence is CASSSDMGGEKLFF. The CDR3 DNA reads as TGTGCCAGCAGCTCCGACATGGGCGGTGAAAAACTGTTTTTT.

This clonotype was recorded many times. The chain employs TRBV11-2 and TRBJ2-1, with 16 positions matching TRBD2. The CDR3 runs 18 residues. The germline V gene encodes CDR1 SGHAT and CDR2 FQNNGV. With V trimmed by 5 bases and J by 7 bases, 11 bases remained unmatched. The CDR3 protein is CASSPGLAGGQYLNEQFF. CDR3 DNA: TGTGCCAGCAGCCCGGGACTAGCGGGGGGGCAGTATCTTAATGAGCAGTTCTTC.

The chain joins TRBV4-1 to TRBJ2-2, with 12 bases aligning to TRBD1. CDR1 and CDR2 (germline): MGHRA, YSYEKL. J was trimmed by 6 bases and V by 5 bases; bases with no gene match: 7. There are 16 residues in the CDR3. The CDR3, as DNA: TGCGCCAGCAGCGGCCGGGACAGGGGGCTCTCCGGGGAGCTGTTTTTT. Translating it yields CASSGRDRGLSGELFF.

This clonotype showed up just a few times. This chain connects TRBV6-6 to TRBJ1-5; D remains ambiguous. V lost 6 bases to trimming and J lost 1 base, with 10 bases between them. The V gene's germline CDR1 is MNHNY and CDR2 SVGAGI (reference sequence). This CDR3 spans 14 amino acids. The CDR3 coding sequence is TGTGCCAGCAGCGGGGTGAGCAGCAATCAGCCCCAGCATTTT. Its translation is CASSGVSSNQPQHF.

V gene TRBV4-1 combines with J gene TRBJ2-6; D not certain. V lost 4 bases and J lost 0, with 4 bases in between. Germline values: CDR1 MGHRA, CDR2 YSYEKL. The CDR3 covers 14 residues. CDR3 protein: CASSRISGANVLTF. For the CDR3, the DNA is TGCGCCAGCAGCCGGATCTCTGGGGCCAACGTCCTGACTTTC.

CDR3 amino acids: CASTNKPLAGSNTGELFF. In nucleotides, the CDR3 is TGTGCCAGCACCAATAAACCCCTAGCGGGATCGAACACCGGGGAGCTGTTTTTT. The chain joins TRBV6-2 or TRBV6-3 to TRBJ2-2; 9 positions match TRBD2. This CDR3 contains 18 residues. CDR1 is MNHEY, CDR2 SVGEGT, per germline. V gave up 7 bases and J gave up 0 bases; unmatched junction bases: 12.

This chain links TRBV4-1 with TRBJ1-3; D is possibly TRBD1 (5 bases). Germline V CDR1 and CDR2: MGHRA, YSYEKL. The CDR3 is 16 amino acids. Trimming cost V 6 bases and J 3 bases, with 18 bases left between them. The CDR3 sequence: CASSAVAPGVGNTIYF. The DNA of the CDR3 is TGCGCCAGCAGTGCAGTAGCTCCGGGGGTTGGAAACACCATATATTTT.

The chain carries TRBV30 and TRBJ2-5; 8 positions match TRBD1. J gave up 6 bases and V 3 bases, and 12 bases lay outside the gene matches. The CDR3 spans 15 residues. Germline values: CDR1 GTSNPN, CDR2 SVGIG (reference sequence). CDR3 in DNA: TGTGCCTGGAGGCCACCGGGACAGGCTTTGCAGACCCAGTACTTC. Protein sequence: CAWRPPGQALQTQYF.

This clonotype was seen more than once but under ten times. The gene calls are TRBV5-1 and TRBJ2-7; 7 nucleotides agree with TRBD2. The germline gives CDR1 SGHRS, CDR2 YFSETQ. This CDR3 spans 14 amino acids. The trim removed 3 bases at V and 2 bases at J, leaving 5 bases unmatched. The CDR3 loop is CASSSGLDPYEQYF. DNA for the CDR3: TGCGCCAGCAGCTCCGGACTAGACCCCTACGAGCAGTACTTC.

The chain couples TRBV5-1 to TRBJ1-2, with D possibly TRBD1 on 5 matching bases. The germline V and J ends were trimmed by 4 bases and 8 bases, with 18 bases remaining between them. The CDR3 loop spans 14 amino acids. The germline CDR1 and CDR2 sequences are SGHRS and YFSETQ. CDR3 in amino acids: CASSAYGTANGYTF. In DNA form, the CDR3 reads TGCGCCAGCAGCGCATACGGGACCGCAAACGGCTACACCTTC. Together with reference TRBV5-1 and TRBJ1-2, the CDR3 gives the full variable domain: KAGVTQTPRYLIKTRGQQVTLSCSPISGHRSVSWYQQTPGQGLQFLFEYFSETQRNKGNFPGRFSGRQFSNSRSEMNVSTLELGDSALYLCASSAYGTANGYTFGSGTRLTVV.

The rearrangement joins TRBV4-1 to TRBJ2-7, with TRBD2 matching 13 bases. CDR1 and CDR2 (germline): MGHRA, YSYEKL. The V and J ends lost 4 bases and 7 bases, in that order; junction bases with no gene match: 10. This CDR3 region has 16 residues. As DNA, the CDR3 is TGCGCCAGCAGCCCTACAACTAGCGGGGGGGCGGATGAGCAGTACTTC. Protein product: CASSPTTSGGADEQYF.

This clonotype came up a few times. The chain couples TRBV20-1 to TRBJ2-3, with 7 nucleotides matching TRBD2. In germline, CDR1 is DFQATT, CDR2 SNEGSKA (reference sequence). After removal of 3 bases from V and 2 bases from J, the junction contained 5 bases not matched to a gene. CDR3 size: 14 residues. CDR3 region: CSASRLADTDTQYF. CDR3 coding DNA: TGCAGTGCTAGTAGGCTAGCGGACACAGATACGCAGTATTTT.

The chain is built from TRBV7-6 and TRBJ2-2; 13 positions match TRBD2. This CDR3 region has 15 residues. The germline gives CDR1 SGHVS, CDR2 FNYEAQ. J lost 4 bases, V lost 4 bases, and 0 bases had no gene match. CDR3 region: CASSWTSGSTGELFF. The CDR3 coding sequence is TGTGCCAGCAGCTGGACTAGCGGGAGCACCGGGGAGCTGTTTTTT.

This clonotype was counted only a few times. The chain links TRBV20-1 to TRBJ1-3; tentatively, D is TRBD1 (6 bases). In germline, CDR1 is DFQATT, CDR2 SNEGSKA (reference sequence). This CDR3 comprises 14 residues. V lost 7 bases and J lost 0, with 13 bases in between. The CDR3 protein is CSVSGANSGNTIYF. DNA for the CDR3: TGCAGTGTTTCAGGGGCAAACTCTGGAAACACCATATATTTT.